Listed below are T cell receptor beta chains from one sample, sequenced in a study of blood T cell repertoires in COVID-19. Assay: immunoSEQ multiplex PCR; the TCRdb copy retains only in-frame clones and omits some. The data show around 100,000 clones, 91% seen once. The source material was peripheral blood. All receptors come from a man in his fifties with acute or convalescent COVID-19. The CDR3 runs from the conserved cysteine through the conserved F or W. Fields, in order: clone size, V gene, D gene, J gene, CDR3 protein, CDR3 DNA. A D gene is named only where the DNA matches it firmly. For some rows the clone size is stated as once, few or many, or as a class when expanded; others skip it.

size: -; V: TRBV5-5; D: -; J: TRBJ1-2; CDR3: CASSLATGKTF; DNA: TGTGCCAGCAGCTTGGCGACAGGCAAGACCTTC
size: -; V: TRBV27; D: TRBD2; J: TRBJ2-7; CDR3: CASSFGRSSYEQYF; DNA: TGTGCCAGCAGTTTCGGGAGGAGCTCCTACGAGCAGTACTTC
size: -; V: TRBV2; D: TRBD1; J: TRBJ2-7; CDR3: CASSAGTGVEQYF; DNA: TGTGCCAGCAGTGCCGGGACAGGGGTCGAGCAGTACTTC
size: -; V: TRBV19; D: TRBD2; J: TRBJ2-3; CDR3: CASSLRLAGSTDTQYF; DNA: TGTGCCAGTAGTCTCCGACTAGCGGGCAGCACAGATACGCAGTATTTT
size: -; V: TRBV5-1; D: -; J: TRBJ2-5; CDR3: CASSFVRDGETQYF; DNA: TGCGCCAGCAGTTTTGTGCGGGACGGGGAGACCCAGTACTTC
size: -; V: TRBV9; D: -; J: TRBJ2-2; CDR3: CASSYLDVGELFF; DNA: TGTGCCAGCAGCTACTTAGATGTCGGGGAGCTGTTTTTT
size: once; V: TRBV9; D: TRBD1; J: TRBJ2-7; CDR3: CASSVAWTGDYEQYF; DNA: TGTGCCAGCAGCGTAGCTTGGACAGGGGACTACGAGCAGTACTTC
size: once; V: TRBV7-6; D: -; J: TRBJ2-7; CDR3: CASSLARGSSYEQYF; DNA: TGTGCCAGCAGCTTAGCAAGGGGGAGCTCCTACGAGCAGTACTTC
size: few; V: TRBV3-1/TRBV3-2; D: -; J: TRBJ2-7; CDR3: CASTPRAGSYEQYF; DNA: TGTGCCAGCACCCCGAGGGCAGGTTCCTACGAGCAGTACTTC
size: -; V: TRBV2; D: -; J: TRBJ1-5; CDR3: CASSELGHIDQPQHF; DNA: TGTGCCAGCAGTGAGTTGGGACACATCGATCAGCCCCAGCATTTT
size: -; V: TRBV6-5; D: TRBD1; J: TRBJ1-6; CDR3: CASMTRTGKSPLHF; DNA: TGTGCCAGTATGACCCGGACAGGGAAATCACCCCTCCACTTT
size: -; V: TRBV7-6; D: TRBD2; J: TRBJ2-3; CDR3: CASSISPSRLAGADTQYF; DNA: TGTGCCAGCAGCATCAGCCCATCACGGCTAGCGGGGGCGGATACGCAGTATTTT
size: once; V: TRBV27; D: -; J: TRBJ1-1; CDR3: CASSFNTEAFF; DNA: TGTGCCAGCAGTTTTAATACTGAAGCTTTCTTT
size: -; V: TRBV6-2/TRBV6-3; D: TRBD1; J: TRBJ1-6; CDR3: CASSSWTGRYNSPLHF; DNA: TGTGCCAGCAGTTCCTGGACAGGGCGGTATAATTCACCCCTCCACTTT
size: -; V: TRBV5-1; D: TRBD1; J: TRBJ2-7; CDR3: CASSLTTGVPNEQYF; DNA: TGCGCCAGCAGCTTGACGACAGGGGTTCCCAACGAGCAGTACTTC
size: few; V: TRBV6-2/TRBV6-3; D: -; J: TRBJ2-3; CDR3: CASSHLTDSTDTQYF; DNA: TGTGCCAGCAGTCATTTGACAGATTCCACAGATACGCAGTATTTT
size: -; V: TRBV19; D: -; J: TRBJ2-3; CDR3: CASSRPFTDTQYF; DNA: TGTGCCAGTAGTAGGCCTTTCACAGATACGCAGTATTTT
size: -; V: TRBV3-1/TRBV3-2; D: TRBD2; J: TRBJ2-1; CDR3: CASSPGLAVNNEQFF; DNA: TGTGCCAGCAGCCCGGGACTAGCGGTCAACAATGAGCAGTTCTTC
size: -; V: TRBV4-1; D: TRBD1; J: TRBJ1-1; CDR3: CASSHPDRGKTEAFF; DNA: TGCGCCAGCAGCCATCCGGACAGGGGGAAAACTGAAGCTTTCTTT
size: -; V: TRBV7-3; D: TRBD2; J: TRBJ2-7; CDR3: CASSLMGGNNPGYEQYF; DNA: TGTGCCAGCAGCCTTATGGGAGGGAATAACCCGGGTTACGAGCAGTACTTC
size: -; V: TRBV5-1; D: -; J: TRBJ1-6; CDR3: CASSLIRVYNSPLHF; DNA: TGCGCCAGCAGCTTGATACGGGTCTATAATTCACCCCTCCACTTT
size: -; V: TRBV27; D: -; J: TRBJ1-2; CDR3: CASSWAGASNYGYTF; DNA: TGTGCCAGCAGTTGGGCAGGGGCAAGCAACTATGGCTACACCTTC
size: few; V: TRBV28; D: -; J: TRBJ1-1; CDR3: CASSRGTSGVTEAFF; DNA: TGTGCCAGCAGTCGAGGGACATCTGGGGTAACTGAAGCTTTCTTT
size: few; V: TRBV6-5; D: -; J: TRBJ1-2; CDR3: CASSSQGGANYGYTF; DNA: TGTGCCAGCAGTTCCCAGGGAGGCGCTAACTATGGCTACACCTTC
size: -; V: TRBV5-1; D: TRBD2; J: TRBJ2-7; CDR3: CASSLAGGAVYEQYF; DNA: TGCGCCAGCAGCTTGGCCGGGGGGGCCGTCTACGAGCAGTACTTC
size: -; V: TRBV27; D: -; J: TRBJ1-2; CDR3: CASSLSGYGYTF; DNA: TGTGCCAGCAGTTTGAGCGGCTATGGCTACACCTTC
size: once; V: TRBV7-2; D: TRBD1; J: TRBJ2-1; CDR3: CASSLATGGYNEQFF; DNA: TGTGCCAGCAGCTTAGCGACAGGGGGTTACAATGAGCAGTTCTTC
size: -; V: TRBV19; D: TRBD1; J: TRBJ1-2; CDR3: CASSDPGQGNYGYTF; DNA: TGTGCCAGTAGTGACCCGGGACAGGGGAACTATGGCTACACCTTC
size: -; V: TRBV27; D: -; J: TRBJ1-2; CDR3: CASFSTDSSFGYTF; DNA: TGTGCCAGCTTTTCCACGGACAGCTCATTTGGCTACACCTTC
size: -; V: TRBV18; D: TRBD1; J: TRBJ1-5; CDR3: CASSPVPGTGGRHQPQHF; DNA: TGTGCCAGCTCGCCTGTTCCCGGGACAGGGGGCAGGCATCAGCCCCAGCATTTT
size: -; V: TRBV28; D: -; J: TRBJ2-5; CDR3: CASTGPRETQYF; DNA: TGTGCCAGCACAGGCCCTCGAGAGACCCAGTACTTC
size: -; V: TRBV4-3; D: TRBD1; J: TRBJ1-1; CDR3: CASSRATGQLNTEAFF; DNA: TGCGCCAGCAGCCGCGCTACGGGACAGCTGAACACTGAAGCTTTCTTT